Sequencing of this TCR beta chain was carried out in a study of T cells in Graves' hyperthyroidism and ophthalmopathy. Study-wide results and caveats: Most clonotypes expanded in thyroid above 0.001 were likewise present in blood.

Trimming cost V 3 bases and J 6 bases; bases outside gene matches: 9. The germline gives CDR1 GTSNPN, CDR2 SVGIG (reference sequence). The CDR3 is 15 amino acids. This clonotype was detected ten times or more. Its target is unknown. Amplified regions were TCR beta CDR3 sequences from RNA transcripts. Primed by the HTBI set, a first-round RT-PCR was run on the TCR CDR3. TCRdb reanalysed the multiplex PCR reads using MiXCR and keeps one entry per CDR3 protein. The sample contains more than 300,000 distinct CDR3 sequences, more than 12% of which appear only once. The sequenced sample was blood. The sequence was obtained from a woman aged 25 to 45 with Graves' ophthalmopathy. This chain uses TRBV30 with TRBJ2-7; 12 bases map to TRBD1. In DNA, the CDR3 is TGTGCCTGGAGCCTTGGGGGGACAGGGGGCTTCGAGCAGTACTTC. Its protein product is CAWSLGGTGGFEQYF.